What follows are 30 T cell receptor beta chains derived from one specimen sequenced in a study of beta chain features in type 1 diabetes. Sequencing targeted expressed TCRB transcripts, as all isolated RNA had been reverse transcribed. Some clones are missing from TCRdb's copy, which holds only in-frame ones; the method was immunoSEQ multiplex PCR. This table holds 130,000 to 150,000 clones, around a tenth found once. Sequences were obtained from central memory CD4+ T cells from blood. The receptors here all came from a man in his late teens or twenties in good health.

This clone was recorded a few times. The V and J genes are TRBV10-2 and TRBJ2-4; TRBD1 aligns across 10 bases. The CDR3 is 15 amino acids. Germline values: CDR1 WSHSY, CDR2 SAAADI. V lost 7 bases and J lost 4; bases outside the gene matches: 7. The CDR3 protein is CASIRTGQGKNIQYF. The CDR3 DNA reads TGCGCCAGCATCAGAACGGGACAGGGGAAAAACATTCAGTACTTC.

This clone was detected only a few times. The CDR3 sequence: CASSPAEKNGNTIYF. CDR3 nucleotide sequence: TGTGCCAGCTCACCAGCCGAGAAGAACGGAAACACCATATATTTT. The rearrangement joins TRBV18 to TRBJ1-3; D unresolved. Trimming took 2 bases from V and 4 from J, leaving 12 bases between them. Per germline, CDR1 KGHSH and CDR2 LQKENI. The CDR3 has 15 residues.

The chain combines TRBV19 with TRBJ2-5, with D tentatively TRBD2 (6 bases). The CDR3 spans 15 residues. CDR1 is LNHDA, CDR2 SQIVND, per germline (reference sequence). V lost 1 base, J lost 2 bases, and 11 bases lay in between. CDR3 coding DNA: TGTGCCAGTAGTATAGGGGGACTTATACAAGAGACCCAGTACTTC. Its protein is CASSIGGLIQETQYF. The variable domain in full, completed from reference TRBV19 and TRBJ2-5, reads DGGITQSPKYLFRKEGQNVTLSCEQNLNHDAMYWYRQDPGQGLRLIYYSQIVNDFQKGDIAEGYSVSREKKESFPLTVTSAQKNPTAFYLCASSIGGLIQETQYFGPGTRLLVL.

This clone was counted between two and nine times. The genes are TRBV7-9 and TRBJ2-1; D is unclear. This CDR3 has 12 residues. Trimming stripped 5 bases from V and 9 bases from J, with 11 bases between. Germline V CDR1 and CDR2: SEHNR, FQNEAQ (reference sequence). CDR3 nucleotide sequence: TGTGCCAGCAGCCTAACTACGGGTGAGCAGTTCTTC. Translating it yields CASSLTTGEQFF. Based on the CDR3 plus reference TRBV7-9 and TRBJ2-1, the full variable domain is DTGVSQNPRHKITKRGQNVTFRCDPISEHNRLYWYRQTLGQGPEFLTYFQNEAQLEKSRLLSDRFSAERPKGSFSTLEIQRTEQGDSAMYLCASSLTTGEQFFGPGTRLTVL.

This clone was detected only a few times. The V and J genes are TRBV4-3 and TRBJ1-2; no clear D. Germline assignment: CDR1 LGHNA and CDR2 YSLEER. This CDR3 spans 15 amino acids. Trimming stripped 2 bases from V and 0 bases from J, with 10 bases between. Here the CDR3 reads CASSQYSGPNYGYTF. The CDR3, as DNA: TGCGCCAGCAGCCAATACAGCGGACCTAACTATGGCTACACCTTC.

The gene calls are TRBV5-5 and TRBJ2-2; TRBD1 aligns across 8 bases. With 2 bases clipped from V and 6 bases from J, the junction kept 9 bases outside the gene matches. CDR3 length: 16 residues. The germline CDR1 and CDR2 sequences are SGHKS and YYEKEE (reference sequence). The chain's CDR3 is CASSLFPQGASGELFF. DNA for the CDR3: TGTGCCAGCAGCTTATTCCCGCAGGGGGCGTCCGGGGAGCTGTTTTTT.

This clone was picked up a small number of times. The chain's CDR3 is CASSLGLLSYEQYF. The CDR3 bases are TGTGCCAGCAGCTTAGGGCTCCTCTCCTACGAGCAGTACTTC. The chain couples TRBV11-2 to TRBJ2-7; D is unclear. Germline-derived CDR1 and CDR2 are SGHAT and FQNNGV. CDR3 length: 14 residues. V was trimmed by 1 base and J by 0 bases, leaving 7 bases between them.

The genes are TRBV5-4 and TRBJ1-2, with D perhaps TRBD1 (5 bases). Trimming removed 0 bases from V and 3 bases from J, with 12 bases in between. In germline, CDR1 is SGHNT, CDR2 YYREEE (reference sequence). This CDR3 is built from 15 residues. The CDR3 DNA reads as TGTGCCAGCAGCTTGGTTTCGGGGGGGTACTATGGCTACACCTTC. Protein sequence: CASSLVSGGYYGYTF.

The chain's CDR3 is CASHGTRNNEQFF. DNA of the CDR3: TGTGCCAGCCACGGGACTAGGAACAATGAGCAGTTCTTC. This chain uses TRBV18 with TRBJ2-1; 8 bases agree with TRBD2. V lost 8 bases and J lost 5; bases outside the gene matches: 5. Germline V CDR1 and CDR2: KGHSH, LQKENI. The CDR3 spans 13 residues.

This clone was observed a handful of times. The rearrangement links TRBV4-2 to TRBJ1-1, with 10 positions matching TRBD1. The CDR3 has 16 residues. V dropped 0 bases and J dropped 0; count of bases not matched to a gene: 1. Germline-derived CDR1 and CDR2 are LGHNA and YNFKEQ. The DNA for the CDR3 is TGTGCCAGCAGCCAAGATGGGACAGGGGTGAACACTGAAGCTTTCTTT. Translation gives CASSQDGTGVNTEAFF.

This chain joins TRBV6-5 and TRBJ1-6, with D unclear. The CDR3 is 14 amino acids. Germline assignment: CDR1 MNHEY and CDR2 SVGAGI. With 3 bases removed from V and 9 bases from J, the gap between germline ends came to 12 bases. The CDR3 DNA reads TGTGCCAGCAGTTATCGGGATTTGGGTTCACCCCTCCACTTT. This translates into CASSYRDLGSPLHF.

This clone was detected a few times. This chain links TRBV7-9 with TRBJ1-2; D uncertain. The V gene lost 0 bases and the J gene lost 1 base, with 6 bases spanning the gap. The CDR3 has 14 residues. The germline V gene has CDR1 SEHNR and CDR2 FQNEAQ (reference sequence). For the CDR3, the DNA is TGTGCCAGCAGCTTAGCAGTACATAACTATGGCTACACCTTC. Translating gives CASSLAVHNYGYTF.

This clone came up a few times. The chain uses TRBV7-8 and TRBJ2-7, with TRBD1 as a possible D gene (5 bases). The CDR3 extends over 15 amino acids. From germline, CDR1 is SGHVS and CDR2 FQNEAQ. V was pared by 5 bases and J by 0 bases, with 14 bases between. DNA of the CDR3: TGTGCCAGCAGCCCTCAAGACAGTAGCTCCTACGAGCAGTACTTC. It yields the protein CASSPQDSSSYEQYF.

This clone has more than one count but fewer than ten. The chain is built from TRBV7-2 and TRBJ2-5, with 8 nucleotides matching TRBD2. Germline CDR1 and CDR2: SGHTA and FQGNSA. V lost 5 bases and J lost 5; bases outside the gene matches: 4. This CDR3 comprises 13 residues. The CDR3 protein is CASSPTGGETQYF. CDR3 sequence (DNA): TGTGCCAGCAGCCCCACGGGGGGGGAGACCCAGTACTTC. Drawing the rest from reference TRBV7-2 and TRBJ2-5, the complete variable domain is GAGVSQSPSNKVTEKGKDVELRCDPISGHTALYWYRQSLGQGLEFLIYFQGNSAPDKSGLPSDRFSAERTGGSVSTLTIQRTQQEDSAVYLCASSPTGGETQYFGPGTRLLVL.

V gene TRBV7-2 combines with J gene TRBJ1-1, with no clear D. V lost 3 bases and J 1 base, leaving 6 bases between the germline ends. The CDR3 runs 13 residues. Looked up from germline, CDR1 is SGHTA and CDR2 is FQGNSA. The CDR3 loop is CASSFSRNTEAFF. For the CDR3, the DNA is TGTGCCAGCAGCTTCTCTAGGAACACTGAAGCTTTCTTT.

The CDR3 loop reads CASSVADRANIQYF. Here the CDR3 DNA reads TGTGCCAGCAGCGTAGCCGACAGGGCAAACATTCAGTACTTC. The chain uses TRBV9 and TRBJ2-4; 7 positions match TRBD1. The CDR3 is made up of 14 amino acids. Looked up from germline, CDR1 is SGDLS and CDR2 is YYNGEE. Trimming took 0 bases from V and 6 from J; bases not matched to a gene: 3.

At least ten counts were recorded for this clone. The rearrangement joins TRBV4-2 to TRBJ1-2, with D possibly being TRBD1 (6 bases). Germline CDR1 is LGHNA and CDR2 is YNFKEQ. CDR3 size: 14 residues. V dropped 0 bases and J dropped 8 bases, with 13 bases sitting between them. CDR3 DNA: TGTGCCAGCAGCCAAGATCCACAGGGAAGCGGCTACACCTTC. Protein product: CASSQDPQGSGYTF.

The DNA of the CDR3 is TGCGCCAGCAGCCAACCAAGGACAGGGAAGGGCTACACCTTC. Amino acid sequence: CASSQPRTGKGYTF. The chain carries TRBV4-1 and TRBJ1-2; TRBD1 matches 8 bases. Germline V gene data show CDR1 as MGHRA and CDR2 as YSYEKL. V dropped 2 bases and J dropped 8; count of bases not matched to a gene: 7. The CDR3 contains 14 residues.

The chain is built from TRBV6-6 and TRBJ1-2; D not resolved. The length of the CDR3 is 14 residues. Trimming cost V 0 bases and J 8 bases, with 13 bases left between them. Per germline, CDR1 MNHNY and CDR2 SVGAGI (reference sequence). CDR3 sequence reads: CASSYSITAGGYTF. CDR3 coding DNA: TGTGCCAGCAGTTACTCAATAACCGCGGGCGGCTACACCTTC.

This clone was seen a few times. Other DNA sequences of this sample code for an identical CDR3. The CDR3 here is CAWSVGQRNQPQHF. CDR3 DNA: TGTGCCTGGAGTGTAGGACAGCGCAATCAGCCCCAGCATTTT. The V gene is TRBV30, the J gene TRBJ1-5; D is possibly TRBD1 (6 bases). The V and J ends lost 0 bases and 2 bases respectively, with 8 bases between them. CDR1 is GTSNPN and CDR2 is SVGIG in the germline V gene (reference sequence). This CDR3 region has 14 residues.

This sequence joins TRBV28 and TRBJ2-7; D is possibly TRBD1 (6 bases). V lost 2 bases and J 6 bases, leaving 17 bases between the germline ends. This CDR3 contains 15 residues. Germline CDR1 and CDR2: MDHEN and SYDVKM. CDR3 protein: CASSLGGQGKGEQYF. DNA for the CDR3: TGTGCCAGCAGTTTAGGGGGCCAGGGAAAAGGCGAGCAGTACTTC.

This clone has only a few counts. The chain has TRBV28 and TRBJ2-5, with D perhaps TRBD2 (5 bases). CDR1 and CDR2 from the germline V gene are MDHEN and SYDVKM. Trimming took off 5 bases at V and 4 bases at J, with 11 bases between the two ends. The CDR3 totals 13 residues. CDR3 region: CASSPTSGETQYF. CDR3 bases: TGTGCCAGCAGTCCAACCAGCGGAGAGACCCAGTACTTC.

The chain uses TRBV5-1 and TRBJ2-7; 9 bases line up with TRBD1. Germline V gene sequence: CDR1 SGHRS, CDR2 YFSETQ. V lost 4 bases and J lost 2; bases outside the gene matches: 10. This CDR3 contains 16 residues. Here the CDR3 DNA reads TGCGCCAGCAGCGGAATGCCGGGACAGGGAGCCTACGAGCAGTACTTC. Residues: CASSGMPGQGAYEQYF.

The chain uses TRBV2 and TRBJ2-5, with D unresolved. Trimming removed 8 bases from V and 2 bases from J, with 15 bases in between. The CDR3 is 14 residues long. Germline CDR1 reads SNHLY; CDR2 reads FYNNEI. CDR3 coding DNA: TGTGCCAGCGGCAGACTCTGGGTACAAGAGACCCAGTACTTC. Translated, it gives CASGRLWVQETQYF.

CDR3 nucleotides: TGCGCCAGCAGCCAGAAACAGGGATACCAAGAGACCCAGTACTTC. Encoded protein: CASSQKQGYQETQYF. The V gene is TRBV4-3, the J gene TRBJ2-5; the D gene is possibly TRBD1 (6 bases). V lost 3 bases and J 0 bases, leaving 11 bases between the germline ends. The CDR3 has 15 amino acids. Germline V gives CDR1 LGHNA, CDR2 YSLEER.

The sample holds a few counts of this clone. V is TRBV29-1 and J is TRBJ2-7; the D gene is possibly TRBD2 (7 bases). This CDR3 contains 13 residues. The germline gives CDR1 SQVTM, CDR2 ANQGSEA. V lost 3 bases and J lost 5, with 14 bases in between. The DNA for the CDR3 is TGCAGCGTTGATGAAGGGGGGGGTGACGAGCAGTACTTC. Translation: CSVDEGGGDEQYF.

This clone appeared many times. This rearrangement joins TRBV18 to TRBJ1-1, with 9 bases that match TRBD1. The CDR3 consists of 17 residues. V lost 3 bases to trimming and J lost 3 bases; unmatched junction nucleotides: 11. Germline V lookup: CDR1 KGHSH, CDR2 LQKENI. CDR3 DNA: TGTGCCAGCTCACCGGGACAGGGCGGGAGATCGGACACTGAAGCTTTCTTT. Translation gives CASSPGQGGRSDTEAFF.

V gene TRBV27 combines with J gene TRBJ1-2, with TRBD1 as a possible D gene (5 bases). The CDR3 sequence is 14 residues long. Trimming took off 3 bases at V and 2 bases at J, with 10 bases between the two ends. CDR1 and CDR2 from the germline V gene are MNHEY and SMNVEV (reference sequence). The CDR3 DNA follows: TGTGCCAGCAGTTTCCGAACAGGCAACTATGGCTACACCTTC. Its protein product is CASSFRTGNYGYTF.

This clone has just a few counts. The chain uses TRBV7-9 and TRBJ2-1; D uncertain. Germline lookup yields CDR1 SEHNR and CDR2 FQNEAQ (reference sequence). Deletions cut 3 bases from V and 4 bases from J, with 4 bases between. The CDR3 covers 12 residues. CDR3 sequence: CASSFSYNEQFF. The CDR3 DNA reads TGTGCCAGCAGCTTTAGTTACAATGAGCAGTTCTTC.

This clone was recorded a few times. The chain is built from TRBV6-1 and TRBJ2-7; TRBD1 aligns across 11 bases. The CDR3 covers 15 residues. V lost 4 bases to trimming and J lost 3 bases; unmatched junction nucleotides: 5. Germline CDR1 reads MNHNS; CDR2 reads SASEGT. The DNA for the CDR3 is TGTGCCAGCAGTGCCCCGGGACAGGGGGACTACGAGCAGTACTTC. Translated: CASSAPGQGDYEQYF.